Following are 31 T cell receptor beta chains from one sample sequenced in a study of radiation and T cells in renal cell carcinoma. As for time point: blood 4 weeks post-SBRT, at nephrectomy. Indicated treatment: 15 Gy SBRT to primary tumor, nephrectomy 4 weeks later. Data came from immunoSEQ multiplex PCR; TCRdb stores just in-frame clones and leaves some out. The sample records under 100,000 clones, about 79% being singletons. The starting material was blood, obtained from a patient whose treatment included radiotherapy and nephrectomy. The receptor source for this set is a man in his sixties with renal cell carcinoma.

The chain uses TRBV2 and TRBJ2-3; possibly TRBD2 for D (5 bases). Trimming cost V 5 bases and J 3 bases, with 12 bases left between them. The CDR3 has 14 amino acids. The germline CDR1 and CDR2 sequences are SNHLY and FYNNEI. The chain's CDR3 is CASSLLGTTDTQYF. The CDR3 region has the DNA TGTGCCAGCAGTTTACTAGGTACGACAGATACGCAGTATTTT.

The V call is TRBV28, the J call TRBJ2-3; a weak D match, TRBD2 (6 bases). Trimming shortened V by 2 bases and J by 4 bases, and 16 bases separated the two germline ends. Germline assignment: CDR1 MDHEN and CDR2 SYDVKM. The CDR3 loop spans 16 amino acids. The CDR3 nucleotides read TGTGCCAGCAGTTTACATGGACTATCTGGGGCAGATACGCAGTATTTT. It yields the protein CASSLHGLSGADTQYF.

The chain combines TRBV27 with TRBJ2-1, with 10 bases lining up with TRBD2. CDR1 is MNHEY and CDR2 is SMNVEV in the germline V gene (reference sequence). The junction had 18 bases not matched to a gene; V was cut back by 8 bases and J by 2 bases. This CDR3 spans 19 amino acids. CDR3 residues: CASFRLRLAGEVTYNEQFF. CDR3 nucleotide sequence: TGTGCCAGCTTTCGACTTAGGCTAGCGGGAGAGGTCACCTACAATGAGCAGTTCTTC.

The rearrangement joins TRBV5-1 to TRBJ2-7; D is uncertain. Germline-derived CDR1 and CDR2 are SGHRS and YFSETQ. V was pared by 2 bases and J by 0 bases, with 9 bases between. The CDR3 spans 14 residues. DNA of the CDR3: TGCGCCAGCAGCTTTGGCAGCACCTCCTACGAGCAGTACTTC. Translation: CASSFGSTSYEQYF.

Only a few counts were recorded for this clone. This chain uses TRBV5-1 with TRBJ1-2; 8 nucleotides line up with TRBD1. With V trimmed by 2 bases and J by 8 bases, 14 bases remained unmatched. CDR3 length equals 16 residues. CDR1 and CDR2 (germline): SGHRS, YFSETQ. In nucleotides, the CDR3 is TGCGCCAGCAGCTTACCTCCTCCGGGACAGGCGGGAGGCTACACCTTC. It is translated as CASSLPPPGQAGGYTF.

The V gene is TRBV5-1, the J gene TRBJ2-2, with a possible D match to TRBD1 (6 bases). Trimming pared 0 bases from V and 7 bases from J, leaving 13 bases between. This CDR3 is built from 15 residues. CDR1 is SGHRS and CDR2 is YFSETQ in the germline V gene. The CDR3, as DNA: TGCGCCAGCAGCTTGGCCGCAGGGGCAAGCGGGGAGCTGTTTTTT. Its protein is CASSLAAGASGELFF.

The V and J genes are TRBV30 and TRBJ2-1; TRBD2 agrees at 11 bases. Germline loops: CDR1 GTSNPN, CDR2 SVGIG (reference sequence). This CDR3 region has 15 residues. V shed 3 bases, J shed 5 bases, and the junction held 6 bases outside the gene matches. DNA of the CDR3: TGTGCCTGGAGCGACGGACTAGCGGGCCACAATGAGCAGTTCTTC. This sequence encodes CAWSDGLAGHNEQFF.

The CDR3 loop is CATRLRDSYEQYF. The CDR3 region has the DNA TGTGCCACCAGGCTAAGAGACAGCTACGAGCAGTACTTC. The chain combines TRBV15 with TRBJ2-7, with D perhaps TRBD1 (5 bases). The CDR3 runs 13 residues. V was cut by 6 bases and J by 3 bases, with 12 bases left in between. CDR1 LNHNV and CDR2 YYDKDF come from the germline V gene (reference sequence).

The chain uses TRBV6-1 and TRBJ1-2, with D uncertain. CDR3 length equals 14 residues. Deletions cut 8 bases from V and 1 base from J, with 14 bases between. Germline CDR1 is MNHNS and CDR2 is SASEGT. The CDR3 nucleotides are TGTGCCAGCGGTACTCTATTCCTTAACTATGGCTACACCTTC. Encoded protein: CASGTLFLNYGYTF.

The V call is TRBV19, the J call TRBJ2-1; 14 positions match TRBD2. V gave up 11 bases and J gave up 2 bases; unmatched junction bases: 8. The CDR3 is 16 residues long. The germline gives CDR1 LNHDA, CDR2 SQIVND (reference sequence). The CDR3 region is CASGLAGGLAYNEQFF. CDR3 nucleotide sequence: TGTGCCTCCGGACTAGCGGGAGGCCTCGCCTACAATGAGCAGTTCTTC. The full variable domain, rest sourced from reference TRBV19 and TRBJ2-1, is DGGITQSPKYLFRKEGQNVTLSCEQNLNHDAMYWYRQDPGQGLRLIYYSQIVNDFQKGDIAEGYSVSREKKESFPLTVTSAQKNPTAFYLCASGLAGGLAYNEQFFGPGTRLTVL.

The chain recombines TRBV5-1 with TRBJ2-2; D is undetermined. Germline V gene data show CDR1 as SGHRS and CDR2 as YFSETQ. The CDR3 has 12 amino acids. The V and J ends lost 4 bases and 6 bases respectively, with 7 bases between them. The CDR3 bases are TGCGCCAGCAGCAGCGAGGCCGGGGAGCTGTTTTTT. As protein: CASSSEAGELFF. The full variable domain, with the rest looked up from reference TRBV5-1 and TRBJ2-2, is KAGVTQTPRYLIKTRGQQVTLSCSPISGHRSVSWYQQTPGQGLQFLFEYFSETQRNKGNFPGRFSGRQFSNSRSEMNVSTLELGDSALYLCASSSEAGELFFGEGSRLTVL.

This chain links TRBV19 with TRBJ2-7; 12 positions agree with TRBD2. The CDR3 contains 16 residues. From germline, CDR1 is LNHDA and CDR2 SQIVND (reference sequence). The trim removed 2 bases at V and 0 bases at J, leaving 2 bases unmatched. CDR3 nucleotide sequence: TGTGCCAGTAGTATAACTAGCGGGAGGATCTCCTACGAGCAGTACTTC. Translation: CASSITSGRISYEQYF.

The chain carries TRBV7-8 and TRBJ1-2; 8 bases agree with TRBD1. The CDR3 is made up of 15 amino acids. Germline CDR1 reads SGHVS; CDR2 reads FQNEAQ. The J segment lost 8 bases and the V segment lost 0 bases, leaving 8 bases of the junction unmatched. CDR3 nucleotides: TGTGCCAGCAGCTTAGCAGGTGCAGGGGGCGGAGGCTACACCTTC. It translates to CASSLAGAGGGGYTF.

The genes are TRBV7-6 and TRBJ2-6; no definite D call. There are 15 residues in the CDR3. Trimming took off 5 bases at V and 0 bases at J, with 8 bases between the two ends. CDR1 is SGHVS, CDR2 FNYEAQ, per germline. The CDR3 here is CASSVFLSGANVLTF. Here the CDR3 DNA reads TGTGCCAGCAGCGTCTTCCTCTCTGGGGCCAACGTCCTGACTTTC.

This clone was observed a handful of times. This chain uses TRBV6-5 with TRBJ2-7; D not resolved. V was pared by 0 bases and J by 7 bases, with 16 bases between. This CDR3 spans 15 amino acids. The germline CDR1 and CDR2 sequences are MNHEY and SVGAGI. For the CDR3, the DNA is TGTGCCAGCAGTTACTCGATCGGGCCACTTCGGGAGCAGTACTTC. Amino acid sequence: CASSYSIGPLREQYF.

The J gene is TRBJ2-2, the V gene TRBV19; 8 nucleotides line up with TRBD2. V dropped 7 bases and J dropped 7; count of bases not matched to a gene: 5. CDR1 and CDR2 from the germline V gene are LNHDA and SQIVND (reference sequence). The CDR3 is 13 residues long. The CDR3 is CASKVAGGGELFF. The DNA for the CDR3 is TGTGCCAGTAAGGTGGCGGGAGGCGGGGAGCTGTTTTTT.

This sequence joins TRBV7-9 and TRBJ2-2; D not resolved. In germline, CDR1 is SEHNR, CDR2 FQNEAQ (reference sequence). The V and J ends lost 1 base and 6 bases respectively, with 12 bases between them. The CDR3 contains 15 residues. The CDR3 DNA reads as TGTGCCAGCAGCTTAGTCAGTATAATAGCCGGGGAGCTGTTTTTT. Translating it yields CASSLVSIIAGELFF.

The genes are TRBV19 and TRBJ2-7; 12 positions match TRBD2. CDR3 size: 16 residues. The germline V gene encodes CDR1 LNHDA and CDR2 SQIVND (reference sequence). Germline trimming cut 4 bases from V and 3 bases from J; bases unmatched to any gene: 7. The CDR3 is CASSTPTSGSLYEQYF. CDR3 nucleotides: TGTGCCAGTAGTACACCGACTAGCGGGAGCCTCTACGAGCAGTACTTC. The full variable domain, its missing parts supplied by reference TRBV19 and TRBJ2-7, is DGGITQSPKYLFRKEGQNVTLSCEQNLNHDAMYWYRQDPGQGLRLIYYSQIVNDFQKGDIAEGYSVSREKKESFPLTVTSAQKNPTAFYLCASSTPTSGSLYEQYFGPGTRLTVT.

This rearrangement joins TRBV7-2 to TRBJ2-1; D is possibly TRBD1 (6 bases). CDR1 is SGHTA and CDR2 is FQGNSA in the germline V gene. The CDR3 runs to 15 residues. V lost 2 bases and J lost 2, with 10 bases in between. As DNA, the CDR3 is TGTGCCAGCAGCTTATTGACAGGTCCCTACAATGAGCAGTTCTTC. Amino acid sequence: CASSLLTGPYNEQFF.

This sequence joins TRBV7-2 and TRBJ1-2; D remains unclear. This CDR3 is built from 15 residues. Between the trimmed V and J ends, which lost 2 bases and 7 bases, there was a span of 17 bases. Germline lookup yields CDR1 SGHTA and CDR2 FQGNSA. This CDR3 is CASSLHRSEVLGYTF. The CDR3, as DNA: TGTGCCAGCAGCTTACATCGGTCAGAGGTACTTGGCTACACCTTC.

This chain uses TRBV2 with TRBJ2-1, with 11 positions matching TRBD2. Germline values: CDR1 SNHLY, CDR2 FYNNEI. The CDR3 contains 15 residues. V trimming: 0 bases; J trimming: 7 bases; junction bases outside the gene matches: 2. This chain's CDR3 is CASSEALAGGNEQFF. DNA for the CDR3: TGTGCCAGCAGTGAAGCCCTAGCGGGAGGAAATGAGCAGTTCTTC.

The chain employs TRBV4-2 and TRBJ2-7; the match to TRBD2 covers 11 bases. There are 17 residues in the CDR3. CDR1 and CDR2 from the germline V gene are LGHNA and YNFKEQ. The V gene end was trimmed by 2 bases and the J gene end by 4 bases; junction bases not matched to a gene: 10. The DNA of the CDR3 is TGTGCCAGCAGCCAAACTCCAGGGACTAGCGGTCCGTACGAGCAGTACTTC. This encodes CASSQTPGTSGPYEQYF.

The V call is TRBV6-1, the J call TRBJ1-2; the D gene is possibly TRBD1 (5 bases). CDR3 size: 13 residues. Per the germline V gene, CDR1 is MNHNS and CDR2 is SASEGT. The V end lost 11 bases, the J end lost 4 bases, and 17 bases lay between the germline ends. CDR3 loop: CAGRSGQLYGYTF. The CDR3 DNA reads TGTGCCGGACGCTCAGGGCAGCTCTATGGCTACACCTTC.

CDR3: CASSDGVFGSTDTQYF. CDR3 nucleotides: TGTGCCAGCAGTGATGGGGTTTTTGGGTCCACAGATACGCAGTATTTT. The V gene is TRBV2, the J gene TRBJ2-3; D remains unclear. CDR1 is SNHLY, CDR2 FYNNEI, per germline. The CDR3 is 16 residues long. V lost 3 bases and J 2 bases, leaving 15 bases between the germline ends.

The table lists this clone with a count of one. CDR3 sequence reads: CASSLQVGRTYEQYF. The CDR3 DNA follows: TGTGCCAGCAGCTTGCAGGTCGGCAGAACCTACGAGCAGTACTTC. The chain links TRBV5-5 to TRBJ2-7; no firm D call. Germline loops: CDR1 SGHKS, CDR2 YYEKEE (reference sequence). V lost 1 base to trimming and J lost 2 bases, with 13 bases between them. The length of the CDR3 is 15 residues.

V gene TRBV4-3 combines with J gene TRBJ1-2, with D unclear. The CDR3 runs to 15 residues. The germline V gene encodes CDR1 LGHNA and CDR2 YSLEER. V gave up 1 base and J gave up 7 bases, with 16 bases separating them. The CDR3 protein is CASSQARGGVFGYTF. The DNA of the CDR3 is TGCGCCAGCAGCCAAGCCCGGGGTGGGGTTTTTGGCTACACCTTC.

The genes are TRBV5-1 and TRBJ2-1; TRBD2 agrees at 11 bases. The J segment lost 4 bases and the V segment lost 6 bases, leaving 6 bases of the junction unmatched. Per the germline V gene, CDR1 is SGHRS and CDR2 is YFSETQ. The CDR3 has 15 amino acids. As DNA, the CDR3 is TGCGCCAGCACCCAGACTAGCGGGATTTACAATGAGCAGTTCTTC. Translating gives CASTQTSGIYNEQFF.

The rearrangement uses TRBV27 and TRBJ2-1; the match to TRBD2 covers 7 bases. CDR3 length: 13 amino acids. CDR1 is MNHEY, CDR2 SMNVEV, per germline (reference sequence). V was clipped by 10 bases and J by 7 bases; unmatched bases: 10. The CDR3 nucleotides read TGTGCCACCCTTAGCGGGTCGGTTAATGAGCAGTTCTTC. The encoded protein is CATLSGSVNEQFF.

This chain links TRBV7-2 with TRBJ2-7; D not resolved. CDR1 is SGHTA and CDR2 is FQGNSA in the germline V gene. The V and J ends lost 0 bases and 1 base respectively, with 10 bases between them. The CDR3 sequence is 15 residues long. CDR3 in amino acids: CASSLALTASYEQYF. CDR3 sequence (DNA): TGTGCCAGCAGCTTAGCCCTGACGGCATCCTACGAGCAGTACTTC.

This clone was counted a single time. This rearrangement joins TRBV10-3 to TRBJ2-3; D gene unclear. The CDR3 runs to 15 residues. The germline gives CDR1 ENHRY, CDR2 SYGVKD. V was clipped by 8 bases and J by 4 bases, with 19 bases between them. The CDR3 region is CAISSDRVEADTQYF. The CDR3 DNA follows: TGTGCCATCTCTTCAGACCGGGTCGAGGCAGATACGCAGTATTTT.

This clone showed up just once. The chain links TRBV18 to TRBJ1-4; no clear D. Germline CDR1 is KGHSH and CDR2 is LQKENI. Trimming took off 5 bases at V and 0 bases at J, with 13 bases between the two ends. This CDR3 comprises 16 residues. The chain's CDR3 is CASSTWARATNEKLFF. The DNA of the CDR3 is TGTGCCAGCTCAACCTGGGCGCGGGCAACTAATGAAAAACTGTTTTTT.